This T cell receptor beta chain was sequenced for a study of graft-versus-host responses after intestinal transplantation. Trimming took 5 bases from V and 2 from J, leaving 16 bases between them. Germline CDR1 reads SGHVS; CDR2 reads FQNEAQ. The CDR3 runs 15 residues. The repertoire was sequenced with immunoSEQ multiplex PCR; TCRdb's copy has only in-frame clones and lacks some. Counted here are tens of thousands of clones, around 91% occurring once; the ten biggest clones make up under 3%. The chain uses TRBV7-8 and TRBJ2-7, with D perhaps TRBD1 or TRBD2 (5 bases each). The sequenced sample was PBMCs, obtained roughly 120 days after intestinal transplantation. The clonotype was recovered from a human patient who received an intestinal transplant, so some T cells may come from the graft donor. The CDR3 loop is CASSNPLWGTYEQYF. DNA of the CDR3: TGTGCCAGCAGCAACCCACTCTGGGGGACCTACGAGCAGTACTTC.